This TCR beta chain was found in a study of T cell responses to AZD1222 COVID-19 vaccine. Whole-study results and caveats: Of the AZD1222 recipients, only 5 or 6 were seropositive at baseline. Repertoire samples came only from after the peak T cell response. Clonal diversity was possibly underestimated, and white British individuals and females predominated among donors. With two AZD1222 doses given, Spike-specific TCR breadth and depth both rose.

CDR1 is MNHEY and CDR2 is SVGAGI in the germline V gene. V lost 7 bases and J lost 5; bases outside the gene matches: 7. The CDR3 loop spans 13 amino acids. Here immunoSEQ multiplex PCR was the method, and the copy in TCRdb shows in-frame clones only, minus some. The profile shows 60,000 to 70,000 clones, roughly 87% of them singletons. Worth noting for this clone: The antigen remains undetermined.

The chain employs TRBV6-5 and TRBJ1-1, with 7 bases lining up with TRBD1. The clonotype originates from an adult in good health. This specimen was peripheral blood, taken on day 0 of AZD1222 vaccination. CDR3 residues: CASTPTGRTEAFF. In DNA form, the CDR3 reads TGTGCCAGCACCCCGACAGGGCGGACTGAAGCTTTCTTT.